A single sample gave rise to the 26 T cell receptor beta chains below, sequenced in a study of T cell responses to AZD1222 COVID-19 vaccine (dated by TCRdb to the early 2020s). Sample time point, as interpreted from the label and publication: baseline before first vaccination. The method behind the library was the immunoSEQ multiplex PCR assay. TCRdb re-hosts the immuneACCESS table, in-frame sequences only. Its copies lack some clones; in the studies checked, an unresolved V gene accounts for under half of them, and the cause for the rest is not known. Within this sample are about 150,000 clones, with roughly nine tenths of them counted one time only. Together, the top ten hold 15% to 20% of the sample. The material sequenced was peripheral blood, taken on day 0 of AZD1222 vaccination. All receptors derive from an adult in good health.

This clone was observed once. The gene calls are TRBV28 and TRBJ2-7, with 7 bases fitting TRBD2. This CDR3 is built from 12 residues. CDR1 is MDHEN, CDR2 SYDVKM, per germline. V lost 5 bases and J lost 7; bases outside the gene matches: 5. In DNA form, the CDR3 reads TGTGCCAGCAGTCACCCCGGGGGGGAGCAGTACTTC. It encodes CASSHPGGEQYF.

The V call is TRBV5-1, the J call TRBJ2-3, with D unresolved. This CDR3 is built from 14 residues. V was clipped by 2 bases and J by 2 bases, with 9 bases between them. Germline V gene data show CDR1 as SGHRS and CDR2 as YFSETQ. The CDR3 DNA follows: TGCGCCAGCAGCTTAGGTACAGCCACAGATACGCAGTATTTT. This sequence encodes CASSLGTATDTQYF.

The chain has TRBV10-3 and TRBJ2-3; 7 bases align to TRBD1. The CDR3 consists of 13 residues. Losses at the gene ends were 7 bases for V and 6 bases for J; bases not matched to a gene: 7. Germline loops: CDR1 ENHRY, CDR2 SYGVKD. The CDR3 bases are TGTGCCATCAAGGGGGCAGGGATCGATACGCAGTATTTT. As protein: CAIKGAGIDTQYF.

Concerning this clone itself: The identical CDR3 is also encoded by other nucleotide sequences in the sample. The J gene is TRBJ2-1, the V gene TRBV9; 9 nucleotides agree with TRBD2. The CDR3 runs 16 residues. The V gene's germline CDR1 is SGDLS and CDR2 YYNGEE. The junction had 5 bases not matched to a gene; V was cut back by 0 bases and J by 4 bases. In DNA form, the CDR3 reads TGTGCCAGCAGCGTAGAGGGCCTAGCGGGGTACAATGAGCAGTTCTTC. Protein product: CASSVEGLAGYNEQFF.

This chain uses TRBV5-1 with TRBJ2-1; 7 nucleotides line up with TRBD1. Germline lookup yields CDR1 SGHRS and CDR2 YFSETQ. V shed 4 bases and J 5 bases; nucleotides not matched to a gene: 6. The CDR3 runs 14 residues. The DNA for the CDR3 is TGCGCCAGCAGCCTGGGACAGCCCAACAATGAGCAGTTCTTC. Protein sequence: CASSLGQPNNEQFF.

This clone has just one count. The chain links TRBV6-2 or TRBV6-3 to TRBJ1-2; no clear D. Germline CDR1 MNHEY, CDR2 SVGEGT. CDR3 length: 13 residues. V lost 0 bases and J 4 bases, leaving 6 bases between the germline ends. The CDR3 protein is CASSYSGPYGYTF. CDR3 nucleotides: TGTGCCAGCAGTTACTCAGGGCCCTATGGCTACACCTTC.

The genes are TRBV15 and TRBJ2-7; 7 bases map to TRBD2. The germline V gene has CDR1 LNHNV and CDR2 YYDKDF (reference sequence). After removal of 0 bases from V and 7 bases from J, the junction contained 12 bases not matched to a gene. CDR3 length: 16 amino acids. DNA of the CDR3: TGTGCCACCAGCAGAGATGGGTCTTTACGGGGGGTGGAGCAGTACTTC. This sequence encodes CATSRDGSLRGVEQYF. The variable domain in full, completed from reference TRBV15 and TRBJ2-7, reads DAMVIQNPRYQVTQFGKPVTLSCSQTLNHNVMYWYQQKSSQAPKLLFHYYDKDFNNEADTPDNFQSRRPNTSFCFLDIRSPGLGDTAMYLCATSRDGSLRGVEQYFGPGTRLTVT.

This sequence joins TRBV7-2 and TRBJ2-2, with D hard to call. The germline CDR1 and CDR2 sequences are SGHTA and FQGNSA. The CDR3 has 14 residues. V was trimmed by 2 bases and J by 5 bases, leaving 9 bases between them. The CDR3 here is CASSLKPLTGELFF. The CDR3 bases are TGTGCCAGCAGCTTAAAGCCCCTTACCGGGGAGCTGTTTTTT.

The chain couples TRBV3-1 (or the pseudogene TRBV3-2) to TRBJ2-7, with 7 nucleotides matching TRBD2. After removal of 1 base from V and 6 bases from J, the junction contained 3 bases not matched to a gene. The CDR3 consists of 13 residues. CDR1 and CDR2 from the germline V gene are LGHDT and YNNKEL (reference sequence). The CDR3 reads CASSQGGGSEQYF. The DNA of the CDR3 is TGTGCCAGCAGCCAAGGGGGGGGAAGCGAGCAGTACTTC.

The J gene is TRBJ1-2, the V gene TRBV29-1; no clear D gene. V was cut by 7 bases and J by 8 bases, with 8 bases left in between. The CDR3 consists of 9 residues. Germline loops: CDR1 SQVTM, CDR2 ANQGSEA. CDR3 in amino acids: CSDATGYTF. The CDR3 region has the DNA TGCAGCGATGCAACAGGCTACACCTTC.

V usage is TRBV18 and J usage is TRBJ2-7; the D gene is possibly TRBD2 (6 bases). Trimming removed 6 bases at V and 2 bases at J, with 17 bases between. Germline CDR1 reads KGHSH; CDR2 reads LQKENI. The CDR3 runs to 15 residues. CDR3 loop: CASSRDVSNTYEQYF. CDR3 nucleotide sequence: TGTGCCAGCTCGCGGGATGTCTCTAACACCTACGAGCAGTACTTC.

The chain uses TRBV10-3 and TRBJ1-5; D call uncertain. The CDR3 has 13 residues. Germline V gives CDR1 ENHRY, CDR2 SYGVKD. V lost 0 bases, J lost 8 bases, and 8 bases lay in between. Here the CDR3 reads CAISESGGEPQHF. CDR3 nucleotide sequence: TGTGCCATCAGTGAGTCGGGCGGGGAGCCCCAGCATTTT.

The chain uses TRBV9 and TRBJ2-7; no firm D call. The length of the CDR3 is 15 residues. The V gene lost 4 bases and the J gene lost 3 bases, with 17 bases spanning the gap. CDR1 is SGDLS, CDR2 YYNGEE, per germline. The CDR3 DNA reads as TGTGCCAGCAGCCCCAGCGCAACAGAAAACTACGAGCAGTACTTC. Amino acid sequence: CASSPSATENYEQYF. The full variable domain, completed using reference TRBV9 and TRBJ2-7, is DSGVTQTPKHLITATGQRVTLRCSPRSGDLSVYWYQQSLDQGLQFLIQYYNGEERAKGNILERFSAQQFPDLHSELNLSSLELGDSALYFCASSPSATENYEQYFGPGTRLTVT.

The chain is built from TRBV6-5 and TRBJ1-6, with D possibly matching TRBD1 (5 bases). With 1 base removed from V and 0 bases from J, the gap between germline ends came to 7 bases. In germline, CDR1 is MNHEY, CDR2 SVGAGI. CDR3 size: 16 residues. The CDR3 nucleotides read TGTGCCAGCAGTTACTATGACAGCTCCTATAATTCACCCCTCCACTTT. Translating it yields CASSYYDSSYNSPLHF.

V is TRBV15 and J is TRBJ2-7, with TRBD1 as a possible D gene (5 bases). Trimming took 0 bases from V and 3 from J, leaving 15 bases between them. The CDR3 is made up of 16 amino acids. Germline CDR1 LNHNV, CDR2 YYDKDF (reference sequence). The chain's CDR3 is CATSRDTAGWNYEQYF. The CDR3 DNA reads TGTGCCACCAGCAGAGATACGGCAGGGTGGAACTACGAGCAGTACTTC.

The J gene is TRBJ2-3, the V gene TRBV30; a weak D match, TRBD1 (6 bases). The V end was cut by 1 base, the J end by 1 base, with 12 bases between. The CDR3 consists of 15 residues. Germline values: CDR1 GTSNPN, CDR2 SVGIG (reference sequence). The CDR3 loop is CAWSEGVGGTDTQYF. The CDR3 DNA follows: TGTGCCTGGAGTGAGGGGGTCGGGGGCACAGATACGCAGTATTTT.

This chain connects TRBV5-1 to TRBJ2-7, with 7 positions matching TRBD1. V trimming: 5 bases; J trimming: 7 bases; junction bases outside the gene matches: 9. Germline CDR1 reads SGHRS; CDR2 reads YFSETQ. This CDR3 comprises 13 residues. The CDR3 spells CASRSGTAREQYF. The CDR3 DNA reads as TGCGCCAGCAGATCCGGGACAGCCAGGGAGCAGTACTTC.

The chain links TRBV27 to TRBJ2-1; D uncertain. The germline V gene encodes CDR1 MNHEY and CDR2 SMNVEV (reference sequence). The CDR3 contains 13 residues. V was cut by 1 base and J by 4 bases, with 5 bases left in between. CDR3: CASSLYSYNEQFF. Written as DNA, the CDR3 is TGTGCCAGCAGTTTATACAGTTACAATGAGCAGTTCTTC.

The V gene is TRBV5-1, the J gene TRBJ1-1; weak D call: TRBD1 (6 bases). CDR1 and CDR2 from the germline V gene are SGHRS and YFSETQ. This CDR3 contains 16 residues. Deletions cut 5 bases from V and 5 bases from J, with 22 bases between. The CDR3 region has the DNA TGCGCCAGCAGACCTGGAGTTGGGGGGCGTGGGACTGAAGCTTTCTTT. This translates into CASRPGVGGRGTEAFF.

This sequence joins TRBV5-8 and TRBJ2-7, with D possibly matching TRBD1 (6 bases). Germline CDR1 and CDR2: SGHTS and YDEGEE. The CDR3 is 14 amino acids. Trimming took off 5 bases at V and 0 bases at J, with 12 bases between the two ends. CDR3 region: CASRVDSSSYEQYF. Here the CDR3 DNA reads TGTGCCAGCAGGGTGGACAGTAGCTCCTACGAGCAGTACTTC. The whole variable domain, remainder taken from reference TRBV5-8 and TRBJ2-7, is EAGVTQSPTHLIKTRGQQATLRCSPISGHTSVYWYQQALGLGLQFLLWYDEGEERNRGNFPPRFSGRQFPNYSSELNVNALELEDSALYLCASRVDSSSYEQYFGPGTRLTVT.

This clone occurred a few times. This rearrangement joins TRBV9 to TRBJ2-7; no definite D call. Germline V gives CDR1 SGDLS, CDR2 YYNGEE. V was clipped by 5 bases and J by 1 base, with 10 bases between them. The CDR3 is made up of 13 amino acids. In DNA form, the CDR3 reads TGTGCCAGCAGTGCCGACACATCCTACGAGCAGTACTTC. Protein: CASSADTSYEQYF. The full variable domain, with the rest looked up from reference TRBV9 and TRBJ2-7, is DSGVTQTPKHLITATGQRVTLRCSPRSGDLSVYWYQQSLDQGLQFLIQYYNGEERAKGNILERFSAQQFPDLHSELNLSSLELGDSALYFCASSADTSYEQYFGPGTRLTVT.

The V call is TRBV7-8, the J call TRBJ1-5; unclear D gene. V was pared by 2 bases and J by 4 bases, with 9 bases between. Looked up from germline, CDR1 is SGHVS and CDR2 is FQNEAQ. The length of the CDR3 is 14 residues. The CDR3 DNA is TGTGCCAGCAGCTTACTAGTTGGAAATCAGCCCCAGCATTTT. Residues: CASSLLVGNQPQHF.

V is TRBV4-1 and J is TRBJ2-1, with 7 positions matching TRBD1. Germline loops: CDR1 MGHRA, CDR2 YSYEKL. The CDR3 sequence is 16 residues long. The V segment lost 6 bases and the J segment 6 bases; nucleotides outside the gene matches: 14. The CDR3 coding sequence is TGCGCCAGCAGGTTCCGGACAGGAATAAAGGGCAATGAGCAGTTCTTC. This sequence encodes CASRFRTGIKGNEQFF.

The chain recombines TRBV6-5 with TRBJ1-1; D is unclear. CDR3 size: 13 residues. The ends were cut back, 4 bases at V and 5 bases at J, with 11 bases in the middle. Germline CDR1 and CDR2: MNHEY and SVGAGI. The CDR3 loop reads CASSSAGGTEAFF. CDR3 coding DNA: TGTGCCAGCAGTTCCGCCGGAGGAACTGAAGCTTTCTTT.

The J gene is TRBJ2-7, the V gene TRBV7-2; possibly TRBD1 for D (6 bases). This CDR3 contains 15 residues. Germline CDR1 and CDR2: SGHTA and FQGNSA. Deletions cut 4 bases from V and 1 base from J, with 14 bases between. The CDR3: CASSSRDTLSYEQYF. The CDR3, as DNA: TGTGCCAGCAGCTCTAGGGACACCTTGTCCTACGAGCAGTACTTC.

The chain has TRBV3-1 (or the pseudogene TRBV3-2) and TRBJ1-6; possible D gene TRBD1, 5 bases. The CDR3 loop spans 15 amino acids. V dropped 1 base and J dropped 10 bases, with 14 bases sitting between them. Germline CDR1 and CDR2: LGHDT and YNNKEL (reference sequence). The CDR3 nucleotides read TGTGCCAGCAGCCAAGGTGGGGGGATCGAATCACCCCTCCACTTT. This codes for CASSQGGGIESPLHF.